This T cell receptor (beta chain) was sequenced for a study of OX40 agonist ivuxolimab in advanced cancers. Study in general: Three patients, one with hepatocellular carcinoma and two with cutaneous melanoma, achieved partial responses.

Sequenced by immunoSEQ multiplex PCR; TCRdb stores in-frame clones only, minus some. The table has over 30,000 clones, 80% to 85% seen once; the top ten hold 20% to 30%. Germline CDR1 SGHKS, CDR2 YYEKEE (reference sequence). This CDR3 has 12 amino acids. With 0 bases removed from V and 5 bases from J, the gap between germline ends came to 5 bases. The V call is TRBV5-5, the J call TRBJ2-5; D gene ambiguous. This sample comprised CD4+ or CD8+ T cells sorted from blood, obtained in a trial of the OX40 agonist ivuxolimab. The TCR was taken from an adult with an advanced solid tumor such as melanoma, head and neck, liver or kidney cancer. The CDR3 loop reads CASSLGTETQYF. As DNA, the CDR3 is TGTGCCAGCAGCTTGGGGACCGAGACCCAGTACTTC. Full variable domain (remainder filled in from reference TRBV5-5 and TRBJ2-5): DAGVTQSPTHLIKTRGQQVTLRCSPISGHKSVSWYQQVLGQGPQFIFQYYEKEERGRGNFPDRFSARQFPNYSSELNVNALLLGDSALYLCASSLGTETQYFGPGTRLLVL.